The source of this T cell receptor beta chain is a study of shared clonotypes between healthy human individuals. General study points: It was observed that around 5% of naive CD4 clonotypes were shared across a handful of donors.

Germline lookup yields CDR1 MNHEY and CDR2 SVGAGI. Trimming removed 6 bases from V and 0 bases from J, with 6 bases in between. This CDR3 has 14 residues. Genomic DNA of every subset was divided equally among multiple immunoSEQ plates. The table came from immunoSEQ multiplex PCR; TCRdb's copy has only in-frame clones and leaves some out. The data contain approximately 2.3 million clones, approximately 95% of them seen just once; the ten biggest clones take up about 0.39%. As regards this clone: Antigen specificity is unknown.

The sequenced material came from naive CD4+ T cells from PBMCs. Indicated subset: CD45RA+ positively selected. The rearrangement uses TRBV6-5 and TRBJ2-6; D gene ambiguous. The TCR was taken from a man aged 18 to 29 in good health. Some clones in this sample may be carry-over from other donors' samples. The CDR3 is CASRRSSGANVLTF. The CDR3 region has the DNA TGTGCCAGCAGGCGGTCCTCTGGGGCCAACGTCCTGACTTTC.